This TCR beta chain was observed in a study of blood T cell repertoires in COVID-19. TCRdb keeps only in-frame clones here, not all; method: immunoSEQ multiplex PCR. In the table there are some 180,000 clones, roughly three quarters of which are singletons. Looked up from germline, CDR1 is SNHLY and CDR2 is FYNNEI. This CDR3 region has 14 residues. V lost 6 bases and J lost 2, with 10 bases in between. The TCR sequence derives from a man aged 55-75 years who had been exposed to COVID-19. V gene TRBV2 combines with J gene TRBJ2-2, with D uncertain. Material for sequencing was PBMCs or T cells enriched from blood (not recorded which). The CDR3 nucleotides read TGTGCCAGCAGGGGCAGGTCCAACACCGGGGAGCTGTTTTTT. Translated: CASRGRSNTGELFF.